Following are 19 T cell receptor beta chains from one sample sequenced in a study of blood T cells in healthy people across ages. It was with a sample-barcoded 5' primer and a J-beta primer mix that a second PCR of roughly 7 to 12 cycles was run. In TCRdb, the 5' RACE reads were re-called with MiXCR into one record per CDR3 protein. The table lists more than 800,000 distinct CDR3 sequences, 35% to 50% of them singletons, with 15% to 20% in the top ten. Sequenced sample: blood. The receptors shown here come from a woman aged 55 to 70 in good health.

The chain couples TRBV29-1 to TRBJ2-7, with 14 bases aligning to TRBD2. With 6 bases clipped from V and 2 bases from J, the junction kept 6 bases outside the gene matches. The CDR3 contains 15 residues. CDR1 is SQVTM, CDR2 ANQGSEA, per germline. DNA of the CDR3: TGCAGCGTGACTGGGACTAGCGGGAGCACCTACGAGCAGTACTTC. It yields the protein CSVTGTSGSTYEQYF.

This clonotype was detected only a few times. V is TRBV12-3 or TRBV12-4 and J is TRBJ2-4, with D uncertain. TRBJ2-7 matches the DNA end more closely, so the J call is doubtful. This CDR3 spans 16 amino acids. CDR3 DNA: TGTGCCAGCAGTTTAGGAGAACTGCTTCTGGCCTACGAGCAGTACTTC. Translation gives CASSLGELLLAYEQYF.

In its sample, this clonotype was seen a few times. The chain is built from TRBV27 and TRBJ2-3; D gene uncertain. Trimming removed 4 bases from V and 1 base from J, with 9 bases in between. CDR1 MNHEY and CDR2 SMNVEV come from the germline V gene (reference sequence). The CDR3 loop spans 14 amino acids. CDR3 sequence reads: CASSWSTGTDTQYF. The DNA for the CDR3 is TGTGCCAGCAGTTGGTCTACCGGCACAGATACGCAGTATTTT.

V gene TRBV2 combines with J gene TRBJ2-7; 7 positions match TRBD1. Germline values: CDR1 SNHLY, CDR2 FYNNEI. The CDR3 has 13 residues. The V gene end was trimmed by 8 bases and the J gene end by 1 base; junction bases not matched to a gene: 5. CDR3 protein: CASVGTDSYEQYF. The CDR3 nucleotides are TGTGCCAGCGTCGGGACAGATTCCTACGAGCAGTACTTC.

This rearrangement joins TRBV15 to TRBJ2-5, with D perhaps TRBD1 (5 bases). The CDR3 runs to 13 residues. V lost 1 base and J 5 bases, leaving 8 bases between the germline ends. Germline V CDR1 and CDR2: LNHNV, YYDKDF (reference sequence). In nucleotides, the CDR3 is TGTGCCACCAGCAGAGCTCCAGGGGAGACCCAGTACTTC. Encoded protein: CATSRAPGETQYF.

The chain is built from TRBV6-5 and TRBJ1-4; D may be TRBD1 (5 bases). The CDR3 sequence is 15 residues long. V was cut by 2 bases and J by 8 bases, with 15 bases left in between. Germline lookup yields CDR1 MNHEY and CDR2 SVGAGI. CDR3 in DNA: TGTGCCAGCAGTTACCGGCAGGGTTTTGGGGAAAAACTGTTTTTT. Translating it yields CASSYRQGFGEKLFF.

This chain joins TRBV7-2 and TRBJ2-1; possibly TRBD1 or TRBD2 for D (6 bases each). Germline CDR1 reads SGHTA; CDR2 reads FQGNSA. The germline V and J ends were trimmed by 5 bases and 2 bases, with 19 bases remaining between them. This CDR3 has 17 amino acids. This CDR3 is CASSLGAGTETYNEQFF. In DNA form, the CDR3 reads TGTGCCAGCAGCCTGGGGGCGGGGACGGAGACCTACAATGAGCAGTTCTTC.

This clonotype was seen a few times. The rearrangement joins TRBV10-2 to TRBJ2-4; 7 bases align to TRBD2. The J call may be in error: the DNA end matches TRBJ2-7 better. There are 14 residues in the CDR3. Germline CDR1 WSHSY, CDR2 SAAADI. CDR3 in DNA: TGCGCCAGCAAGATGGGAGGGCCGGTGGACGAGCAGTACTTC. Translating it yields CASKMGGPVDEQYF.

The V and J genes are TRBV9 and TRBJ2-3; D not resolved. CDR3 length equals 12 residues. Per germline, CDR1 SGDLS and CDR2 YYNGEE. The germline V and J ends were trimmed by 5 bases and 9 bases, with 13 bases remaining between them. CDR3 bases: TGTGCCAGCAGTGCCGTGGGTCGCACGCAGTATTTT. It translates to CASSAVGRTQYF.

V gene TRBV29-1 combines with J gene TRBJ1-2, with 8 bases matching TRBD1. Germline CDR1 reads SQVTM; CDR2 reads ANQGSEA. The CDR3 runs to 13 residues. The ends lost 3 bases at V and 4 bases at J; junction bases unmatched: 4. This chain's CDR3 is CSVEATGGYGYTF. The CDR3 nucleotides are TGCAGCGTTGAGGCTACAGGGGGCTATGGCTACACCTTC.

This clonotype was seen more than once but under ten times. This chain's CDR3 is CASSRGGDEAFF. The CDR3 bases are TGCGCCAGCAGCCGTGGGGGAGATGAAGCTTTCTTT. The V and J genes are TRBV5-1 and TRBJ1-1, with D tentatively TRBD1 (5 bases). V shed 4 bases and J shed 7 bases, with 11 bases lying between them. CDR1 is SGHRS and CDR2 is YFSETQ in the germline V gene. There are 12 residues in the CDR3.

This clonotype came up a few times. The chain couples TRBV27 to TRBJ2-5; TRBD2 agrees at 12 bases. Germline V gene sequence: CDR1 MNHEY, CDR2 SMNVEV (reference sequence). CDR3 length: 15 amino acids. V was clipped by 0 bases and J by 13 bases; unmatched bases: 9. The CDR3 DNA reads TGTGCCAGCAGTTTATCTCCCGGGACTAGCGGGTCCCGGTACTTC. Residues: CASSLSPGTSGSRYF.

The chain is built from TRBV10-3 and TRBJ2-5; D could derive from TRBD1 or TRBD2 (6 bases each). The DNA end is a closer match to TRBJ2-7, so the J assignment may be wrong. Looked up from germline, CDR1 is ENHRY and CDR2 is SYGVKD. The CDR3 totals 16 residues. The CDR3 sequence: CAISDSVRTAGYEQYF. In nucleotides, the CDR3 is TGTGCCATCAGTGACTCCGTTCGGACAGCGGGCTACGAGCAGTACTTC.

Here the CDR3 reads CASSQYLPSGNGHNEQFF. The CDR3 DNA follows: TGTGCCAGCAGCCAGTACCTCCCGTCCGGGAATGGCCACAATGAGCAGTTCTTC. V and J are TRBV4-2 and TRBJ2-1; maybe TRBD2 (5 bases). CDR1 and CDR2 from the germline V gene are LGHNA and YNFKEQ. CDR3 length: 18 residues. V lost 3 bases to trimming and J lost 5 bases, with 23 bases between them.

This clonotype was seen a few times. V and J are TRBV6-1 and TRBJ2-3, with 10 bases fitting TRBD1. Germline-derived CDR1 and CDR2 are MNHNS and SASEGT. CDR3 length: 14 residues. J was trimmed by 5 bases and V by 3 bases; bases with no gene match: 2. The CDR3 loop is CASSETGGIDTQYF. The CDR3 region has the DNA TGTGCCAGCAGTGAGACAGGGGGCATAGATACGCAGTATTTT.

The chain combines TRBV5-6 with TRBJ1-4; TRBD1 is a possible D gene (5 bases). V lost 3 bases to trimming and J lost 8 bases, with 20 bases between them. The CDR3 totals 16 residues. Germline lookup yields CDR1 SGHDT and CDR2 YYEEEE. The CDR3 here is CASSSGQIRKGEKLFF. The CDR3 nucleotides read TGTGCCAGCAGCTCGGGGCAGATAAGGAAAGGAGAAAAACTGTTTTTT.

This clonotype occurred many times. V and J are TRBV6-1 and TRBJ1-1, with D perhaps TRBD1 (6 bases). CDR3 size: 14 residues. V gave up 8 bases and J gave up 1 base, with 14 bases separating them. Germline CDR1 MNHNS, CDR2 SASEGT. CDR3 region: CASCKIGGNTEAFF. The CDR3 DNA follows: TGTGCCAGCTGTAAAATAGGGGGGAACACTGAAGCTTTCTTT.

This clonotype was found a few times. The CDR3 region has the DNA TGTGCCAGCAGCCAAGTGCTCCTATACAATGAGCAGTTCTTC. Protein product: CASSQVLLYNEQFF. This chain uses TRBV3-1 with TRBJ2-1; D is uncertain. Germline lookup yields CDR1 LGHDT and CDR2 YNNKEL (reference sequence). This CDR3 is built from 14 residues. Trimming took 1 base from V and 4 from J, leaving 8 bases between them.

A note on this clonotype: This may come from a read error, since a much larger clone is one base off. Here the CDR3 DNA reads TGTGCCAGCAGCTTAAATGGGGACACCGAGTACTTC. This encodes CASSLNGDTEYF. The chain has TRBV7-9 and TRBJ2-5; D possibly corresponds to TRBD1 (6 bases). This CDR3 region has 12 residues. CDR1 is SEHNR, CDR2 FQNEAQ, per germline (reference sequence). Between the trimmed V and J ends, which lost 2 bases and 12 bases, there was a span of 13 bases. The entire variable domain, with the rest obtained from reference TRBV7-9 and TRBJ2-5, is as follows: DTGVSQNPRHKITKRGQNVTFRCDPISEHNRLYWYRQTLGQGPEFLTYFQNEAQLEKSRLLSDRFSAERPKGSFSTLEIQRTEQGDSAMYLCASSLNGDTEYFGPGTRLLVL.